This entry lists 27 T cell receptor beta chains sequenced from one sample in a study of T cells in Graves' hyperthyroidism and ophthalmopathy. The investigators amplified TCR beta CDR3 regions from RNA transcripts. Researchers ran a first-round RT-PCR on the TCR CDR3 using the HTBI primer set. TCRdb re-called the multiplex PCR reads through MiXCR, storing one row per CDR3 protein. The sample shows 600,000 or so distinct CDR3 sequences, 46% of them seen only once. Material: peripheral blood or thyroid tissue (not recorded which). These receptors were collected from a woman younger than 30 with Graves' hyperthyroidism.

This clonotype appeared a few times. The CDR3 loop reads CASSLGTRRGYTF. CDR3 coding DNA: TGCGCCAGCAGCCTAGGGACACGCCGAGGCTACACCTTC. The chain recombines TRBV5-1 with TRBJ1-2; tentatively, D is TRBD1 (6 bases). V was trimmed by 4 bases and J by 8 bases, leaving 15 bases between them. Germline assignment: CDR1 SGHRS and CDR2 YFSETQ. There are 13 residues in the CDR3. The full variable domain, its missing parts supplied by reference TRBV5-1 and TRBJ1-2, is KAGVTQTPRYLIKTRGQQVTLSCSPISGHRSVSWYQQTPGQGLQFLFEYFSETQRNKGNFPGRFSGRQFSNSRSEMNVSTLELGDSALYLCASSLGTRRGYTFGSGTRLTVV.

This clonotype was detected ten times or more. V usage is TRBV2 and J usage is TRBJ2-5; no definite D call. V was shortened by 4 bases and J by 1 base, with 4 bases between the two germline ends. This CDR3 has 12 amino acids. Germline CDR1 is SNHLY and CDR2 is FYNNEI. CDR3 protein: CASSGTQETQYF. The CDR3 bases are TGTGCCAGCAGTGGGACCCAAGAGACCCAGTACTTC.

This clonotype is a singleton in its sample. The rearrangement joins TRBV7-2 to TRBJ2-2; D remains ambiguous. Trimming took 1 base from V and 1 from J, leaving 4 bases between them. The CDR3 extends over 14 amino acids. Germline CDR1 SGHTA, CDR2 FQGNSA. CDR3 sequence: CASSLEQNTGELFF. CDR3 in DNA: TGTGCCAGCAGCTTAGAACAGAACACCGGGGAGCTGTTTTTT.

This clonotype has a handful of counts. The V call is TRBV2, the J call TRBJ2-5, with TRBD1 matching 8 bases. The CDR3 extends over 15 amino acids. Trimming cost V 5 bases and J 2 bases; bases outside gene matches: 7. Germline-derived CDR1 and CDR2 are SNHLY and FYNNEI. CDR3 coding DNA: TGTGCCAGCAGTCCGACGGACAGGGCGCAAGAGACCCAGTACTTC. Translating it yields CASSPTDRAQETQYF.

The chain couples TRBV25-1 to TRBJ1-1, with 10 bases fitting TRBD1. V gave up 8 bases and J gave up 1 base; unmatched junction bases: 4. This CDR3 has 14 amino acids. The germline V gene encodes CDR1 MGHDK and CDR2 SYGVNS. CDR3 sequence (DNA): TGTGCCAGCCGACAGGGGGCTAGGAACACTGAAGCTTTCTTT. Encoded protein: CASRQGARNTEAFF.

This clonotype has a count of ten or more. This chain links TRBV7-7 with TRBJ2-7, with D perhaps TRBD1 (6 bases). Germline CDR1 and CDR2: SSHAT and FNYEAQ (reference sequence). This CDR3 has 14 amino acids. Trimming removed 5 bases from V and 1 base from J, with 12 bases in between. The CDR3 DNA follows: TGTGCCAGCAGCCCAGGGGCTCAATCCTACGAGCAGTACTTC. Translated, it gives CASSPGAQSYEQYF.

This clonotype was seen only a few times. V usage is TRBV7-8 and J usage is TRBJ1-5; no reliable D call. Germline V gene data show CDR1 as SGHVS and CDR2 as FQNEAQ. This CDR3 has 14 residues. With 7 bases removed from V and 6 bases from J, the gap between germline ends came to 16 bases. DNA for the CDR3: TGTGCCAGCACCCCCGGCGGTTTGACTCAGCCCCAGCATTTT. Its translation is CASTPGGLTQPQHF. Filled out from reference TRBV7-8 and TRBJ1-5, the complete variable domain reads GAGVSQSPRYKVAKRGQDVALRCDPISGHVSLFWYQQALGQGPEFLTYFQNEAQLDKSGLPSDRFFAERPEGSVSTLKIQRTQQEDSAVYLCASTPGGLTQPQHFGDGTRLSIL.

This clonotype was seen many times. The chain combines TRBV7-3 with TRBJ1-4; no clear D gene. V gave up 2 bases and J gave up 8 bases, with 9 bases separating them. The length of the CDR3 is 13 residues. The germline V gene encodes CDR1 SGHTA and CDR2 FQGTGA. CDR3 loop: CASSLYDGEKLFF. CDR3 sequence (DNA): TGTGCCAGCAGCTTATACGACGGGGAAAAACTGTTTTTT.

In regard to this clonotype: Germline and junction disagree at one end, which may indicate a read error. V is TRBV14 and J is TRBJ1-3, with D possibly being TRBD1 (5 bases). This CDR3 has 15 residues. Per the germline V gene, CDR1 is SGHDN and CDR2 is FVKESK. In DNA form, the CDR3 reads TGTGCCAGCAGCCAAGGATCAGGGCCAGGAACCACCATATATTTT. Amino acids: CASSQGSGPGTTIYF.

The sample holds a few counts of this clonotype. J is TRBJ2-7 and V is TRBV12-3 or TRBV12-4; no clear D. The CDR3 has 14 amino acids. Trimming removed 4 bases at V and 5 bases at J, with 15 bases between. The CDR3 spells CASSYCVVRDEQYF. The CDR3 DNA is TGTGCCAGCAGTTATTGCGTGGTTAGAGACGAGCAGTACTTC.

This clonotype was observed a few times. This chain joins TRBV24-1 and TRBJ1-2; D gene unclear. V was pared by 11 bases and J by 5 bases, with 17 bases between. This CDR3 is 13 amino acids long. Germline V gives CDR1 KGHDR, CDR2 SFDVKD. This CDR3 reads CASSITAGYGYTF. For the CDR3, the DNA is TGTGCCAGCAGCATTACAGCTGGGTATGGCTACACCTTC.

This chain connects TRBV15 to TRBJ2-2; D unresolved. Trimming stripped 5 bases from V and 8 bases from J, with 6 bases between. The CDR3 is made up of 11 amino acids. Germline V gives CDR1 LNHNV, CDR2 YYDKDF (reference sequence). CDR3 sequence reads: CATSRTGELFF. The CDR3 region has the DNA TGTGCCACCAGCCGAACAGGGGAGCTGTTTTTT.

There are many counts of this clonotype. The chain recombines TRBV2 with TRBJ2-5; D is unclear. This CDR3 contains 14 residues. From germline, CDR1 is SNHLY and CDR2 FYNNEI. V was clipped by 7 bases and J by 0 bases, with 12 bases between them. CDR3 nucleotide sequence: TGTGCCAGCACCCCAGGCCAGTACCAAGAGACCCAGTACTTC. Its protein product is CASTPGQYQETQYF.

This clonotype was seen many times. V usage is TRBV7-2 and J usage is TRBJ2-7, with unresolved D. This CDR3 region has 12 residues. Per the germline V gene, CDR1 is SGHTA and CDR2 is FQGNSA. Trimming left V 4 bases short and J 5 bases short, with 9 bases between. Here the CDR3 DNA reads TGTGCCAGCAGCTCAGCCCCCCACGAGCAGTACTTC. Protein product: CASSSAPHEQYF.

Regarding this clonotype: A much larger clone differs from this one at a single base, so this may be a read error. J is TRBJ2-5 and V is TRBV29-1; 7 nucleotides line up with TRBD1. The CDR3 consists of 13 residues. V shed 5 bases, J shed 4 bases, and the junction held 7 bases outside the gene matches. The germline gives CDR1 SQVTM, CDR2 ANQGSEA. CDR3 region: CSVLTGTRETQYF. CDR3 sequence (DNA): TGCAGCGTTTTGACAGGGACCCGAGAGACCCAGTACTTC. The whole variable domain, filled in from reference TRBV29-1 and TRBJ2-5, reads SAVISQKPSRDICQRGTSLTIQCQVDSQVTMMFWYRQQPGQSLTLIATANQGSEATYESGFVIDKFPISRPNLTFSTLTVSNMSPEDSSIYLCSVLTGTRETQYFGPGTRLLVL.

This clonotype was seen just once. The chain combines TRBV12-3 or TRBV12-4 with TRBJ2-7; D is unclear. The CDR3 has 15 residues. Trimming cost V 5 bases and J 3 bases, with 17 bases left between them. The CDR3 sequence: CASSRGSVRLYEQYF. Here the CDR3 DNA reads TGTGCCAGCAGTCGTGGTTCTGTCAGGCTCTACGAGCAGTACTTC.

The V call is TRBV15, the J call TRBJ1-4, with unresolved D. The germline gives CDR1 LNHNV, CDR2 YYDKDF (reference sequence). Trimming cost V 0 bases and J 5 bases, with 7 bases left between them. The CDR3 sequence is 14 residues long. The CDR3 nucleotides read TGTGCCACCAGCAGAGATGAGGGAAATGAAAAACTGTTTTTT. Amino acid sequence: CATSRDEGNEKLFF.

The chain couples TRBV20-1 to TRBJ1-5, with 7 bases matching TRBD1. With V trimmed by 2 bases and J by 5 bases, 12 bases remained unmatched. This CDR3 is built from 16 residues. Germline-derived CDR1 and CDR2 are DFQATT and SNEGSKA (reference sequence). The CDR3 DNA reads TGCAGTGCTAGATCAGGGTTGAGGGGGCAGGATCAGCCCCAGCATTTT. This sequence encodes CSARSGLRGQDQPQHF.

The chain employs TRBV12-3 or TRBV12-4 and TRBJ1-2, with D perhaps TRBD1 (5 bases). V was pared by 5 bases and J by 7 bases, with 17 bases between. The CDR3 has 14 residues. The CDR3 nucleotides read TGTGCCAGCAGTAGCCCGGGACTCAACAGTGGCTACACCTTC. Its translation: CASSSPGLNSGYTF.

Only a few counts were recorded for this clonotype. The gene calls are TRBV7-2 and TRBJ2-7; tentatively, D is TRBD1 (5 bases). The CDR3 runs 15 residues. From germline, CDR1 is SGHTA and CDR2 FQGNSA. The V and J ends lost 3 bases and 0 bases respectively, with 12 bases between them. The CDR3 DNA follows: TGTGCCAGCAGCTTCGGCGACAGCCTCTCCTACGAGCAGTACTTC. It translates to CASSFGDSLSYEQYF.

V gene TRBV20-1 combines with J gene TRBJ2-7; D is unclear. V was pared by 6 bases and J by 1 base, with 7 bases between. This CDR3 is 11 amino acids long. Per the germline V gene, CDR1 is DFQATT and CDR2 is SNEGSKA (reference sequence). Here the CDR3 DNA reads TGCAGTGCCACTCTGTCCTACGAGCAGTACTTC. Protein: CSATLSYEQYF.

CDR3 loop: CALRGDGYTF. The CDR3 DNA is TGTGCCCTCCGAGGGGATGGCTACACCTTC. The V call is TRBV19, the J call TRBJ1-2; D perhaps matches TRBD1 (5 bases). The V end was cut by 11 bases, the J end by 6 bases, with 10 bases between. The germline gives CDR1 LNHDA, CDR2 SQIVND (reference sequence). This CDR3 has 10 amino acids.

The CDR3: CSVEDNSYEQYF. In DNA form, the CDR3 reads TGCAGCGTAGAGGACAACTCCTACGAGCAGTACTTC. This chain links TRBV29-1 with TRBJ2-7, with D possibly being TRBD1 (5 bases). CDR1 SQVTM and CDR2 ANQGSEA come from the germline V gene. V shed 6 bases and J shed 0 bases, with 9 bases lying between them. The CDR3 totals 12 residues.

The V and J genes are TRBV19 and TRBJ2-7, with TRBD1 identical over 7 bases. Germline V lookup: CDR1 LNHDA, CDR2 SQIVND (reference sequence). After removal of 9 bases from V and 5 bases from J, the junction contained 13 bases not matched to a gene. CDR3 length equals 14 residues. CDR3 DNA: TGTGCCAGCAGGGCCCGGGACAGACGCGACGAGCAGTACTTC. Encoded protein: CASRARDRRDEQYF. The variable domain in full, completed from reference TRBV19 and TRBJ2-7, reads DGGITQSPKYLFRKEGQNVTLSCEQNLNHDAMYWYRQDPGQGLRLIYYSQIVNDFQKGDIAEGYSVSREKKESFPLTVTSAQKNPTAFYLCASRARDRRDEQYFGPGTRLTVT.

This clonotype was detected only a few times. The genes are TRBV6-1 and TRBJ1-1, with D tentatively TRBD1 (5 bases). This CDR3 is 12 amino acids long. Between the trimmed V and J ends, which lost 5 bases and 6 bases, there was a span of 10 bases. Germline-derived CDR1 and CDR2 are MNHNS and SASEGT. As DNA, the CDR3 is TGTGCCAGCAGTTACGGGGACGCTGAAGCTTTCTTT. Its protein product is CASSYGDAEAFF.

The CDR3 is CASSEGAAGVDALNEQYF. The CDR3 nucleotides are TGTGCCAGCAGTGAAGGGGCAGCGGGAGTCGATGCTCTGAACGAGCAGTACTTC. The genes are TRBV2 and TRBJ2-7; TRBD2 matches at 8 bases. Germline values: CDR1 SNHLY, CDR2 FYNNEI. This CDR3 comprises 18 residues. V dropped 1 base and J dropped 5; count of bases not matched to a gene: 16.

This clonotype was seen only a few times. A read error may be the cause here, since a much bigger clone is one base away. The genes are TRBV10-2 and TRBJ2-7; tentatively, D is TRBD1 or TRBD2 (6 bases each). Germline CDR1 is WSHSY and CDR2 is SAAADI. The CDR3 length is 12 residues. The CDR3: CVSSEGGYEQYF. The CDR3 coding sequence is TGCGTCAGCAGTGAGGGGGGCTACGAGCAGTACTTC.